The present TCR beta chain was sequenced within a study of shared clonotypes between healthy human individuals. The method was immunoSEQ multiplex PCR; TCRdb's version includes in-frame clones alone and lacks a portion of them. The data contain 110,000 or so clones, approximately 70% of them seen just once; the ten biggest clones take up about 22%. J gave up 2 bases and V 7 bases, and 14 bases lay outside the gene matches. The CDR3 is 17 amino acids. The germline V gene encodes CDR1 SNHLY and CDR2 FYNNEI. The sequence derives from a woman aged 25 to 39 in good health. The sequenced sample consisted of memory CD8+ T cells sorted from blood. Subset reported: CD45RO+ cells pooled with CCR7-negative TemRA cells. This chain connects TRBV2 to TRBJ2-3; 8 bases are shared with TRBD2. The CDR3 sequence: CASTRYFGTRPTDTQYF. The DNA of the CDR3 is TGTGCCAGCACGCGTTACTTCGGGACTAGGCCCACAGATACGCAGTATTTT.